Reported below is one T cell receptor beta chain. Its binding antigen is unknown. No much larger clonotype is one base removed from it; base qualities were not supplied. The library was produced with the immunoSEQ multiplex PCR assay. The multiplex PCR relied on a mix of 60 forward primers for TCR Vbeta segments and 13 reverse primers for TCR Jbeta segments. The CDR3 region of rearranged TCR beta genes was amplified from genomic DNA with a multiplex PCR assay. Amplified TCR beta libraries were sequenced as 87-base-pair reads on the Illumina HiSeq System. The published analysis was carried out like this. In a later analysis, some 80 million unique TCR beta chains were counted across the 500 to 850 repertoires, and about 9.9 million of these chains were shared by at least two donors. Raw reads were error-corrected and collapsed into unique sequences by a nearest-neighbor algorithm in which closely related sequences were merged to remove PCR and sequencing errors. V, D and J gene segments were assigned by aligning CDR3 sequences to IMGT reference sequences. For a sequence to be retained, a match of at least six nucleotides to both a V gene segment and a J gene segment was required. Rearrangements were classified as productive when the CDR3 lacked stop codons and remained in frame with V and J, and all other rearrangements were classified as non-productive. Following IMGT convention, CDR3 was defined as the stretch from the second conserved V-encoded cysteine up to the conserved J-encoded phenylalanine. Sequences without an unambiguous match to a single V gene segment were excluded from the earlier analysis of approximately 560 of the donors. An earlier analysis of a few hundred of the donors called V segments functional above 56.7% productive rearrangements and segregating when the between-donor standard deviation exceeded 5%. A statistical classification framework was developed to diagnose cytomegalovirus status using the catalog of TCR beta chain sequences. V and J gene assignment, in a later analysis, came from comparing TCR nucleotide sequences with IMGT/GENE-DB human TR gene sequences. In a later analysis, CDR3 sequences and most-parsimonious VDJ recombination scenarios were assigned using the TCRdist pipeline. In a later analysis, each TCR beta chain was defined by its CDR3 amino acid sequence together with its V-gene family, and reads lacking a unique V-gene family were excluded. A later analysis removed 500 to 650 highly shared, low-generation-probability nucleotide sequences to deal with suspected cross-contamination and a sequencing artifact. In a later analysis, a clonal expansion index was calculated for each public chain from normalized within-repertoire ranks of inferred template counts. Generation probabilities in a later analysis came from a VDJ recombination model fitted to out-of-frame rearrangements, and those results were checked against IGoR. Hypergeometric tests were used in a later analysis to score TCR-TCR, TCR-HLA and TCR-CMV co-occurrence, with a repertoire-size bias correction applied to the TCR pairs. A later analysis estimated false discovery rates by permuting HLA or CMV assignments 20 times. In a later analysis, co-occurring TCRs were grouped with DBSCAN, and TCRdist sequence similarity was added when clustering was performed within HLA-allele-positive subsets. Repertoires with fewer than 30,000 or more than 120,000 public chains, plus five repertoires with anomalous nucleotide sharing, were excluded from co-occurrence clustering. Here the immuneACCESS table is served through TCRdb, limited to in-frame sequences with V and J called. Missing clones are a known gap in these copies; in checked studies unresolved V genes cover under half, and the rest lacks a known reason. V and J calls and clone size follow that table, whereas D and trimming were derived from the DNA. The sample profile shows about 250,000 clones; around 65% of them were found once. Jointly, the top ten make up under 2.5% of the sample.

The cohort comprised some 680 healthy bone marrow donors. At the time of sampling, every cohort member was nominally healthy, though immune exposures that went unrecorded were likely present. The donor was CMV seronegative and belonged to the group of 352 seronegative cohort members. Each donor provided a peripheral blood sample, and peripheral blood mononuclear cells were used for TCR beta sequencing. Genomic DNA extraction from the blood cell samples was performed with the Qiagen DNeasy Blood Extraction Kit. The data belong to a study of cytomegalovirus exposure and HLA in healthy donors (dated by TCRdb to 2016 to 2017). For the wider study: An earlier analysis of several hundred of the donors reported 250 to 300 Gb of sequence data and 117 million unique TCR beta sequences from about 179 million T cells. An early release covering 550 to 650 HLA-typed donors comprised 300 to 350 gigabases of sequencing data and 85 million to 100 million unique TCR sequences. Of the roughly 410 genotyped donors, roughly 80% were placed in the genetic ancestry cluster associated with self-reported Caucasian donors. The study aimed to test whether signatures of past pathogen exposure could be identified by cataloging public T cell receptors. The study used immunosequencing to profile the T cell repertoires of around 600 subjects and linked those repertoires to cytomegalovirus serostatus. Along with the approximately 600-subject first cohort, a separate validation cohort of 120 different subjects was used. The study combined high-throughput TCR immunosequencing, statistical association of individual TCRs with disease status, and machine learning to predict cytomegalovirus infection status. In a later analysis, previously published TCR beta repertoires from fewer than 750 donors were re-analyzed and high-resolution HLA genotyping was added so that TCR occurrence patterns could be studied. The later analysis used no new phenotypic data to find candidate immune exposures, relying instead on TCR beta sequences and their occurrence across donors. An earlier analysis of 500 to 650 of the donors applied high-throughput TCR beta sequencing to assess whether each TCR beta V gene segment acted as functional or pseudogenic. Alongside the repertoire data, information on donor age, sex, ethnicity and CMV serostatus was compiled. A later genetic analysis took genome-wide SNP genotypes for 398 of the 666 donors and used that subset as a discovery cohort. Every discovery cohort repertoire had been produced on one sequencing platform. HLA typing covered class I and class II loci at four-digit resolution. The number of donors typed differed by locus, with about 629-630 for A, B, C, DRB1 and DQB1, around 500 for DQA1, 600 to 610 for DPA1, and some 450 for DPB1. Roughly 5 DR-DQ haplotypes were treated as single units for association and clustering because of strong linkage in the cohort. Among roughly 400 genotyped donors of the cohort, an average of approximately 220,000 unique TCR beta nucleotide sequences was sequenced per donor, of which roughly 17% were non-productive.

The CDR3 spans 15 residues, from the cysteine through the phenylalanine. Of the read, only the CDR3 DNA is kept; its 45 bases are in frame from base 1. The germline V gene yields MNHEY for CDR1 and SVGAGI for CDR2. After removal of 5 bases from V and 9 bases from J, the junction retains 7 bases not matched to a gene. What the work shows at the level of the full study, not this receptor alone: Strong co-occurrence of HLA alleles, especially DR and DQ, made assigning TCR associations to individual alleles difficult. In a later analysis, TCR association rates were found to vary across HLA loci, with the most associated TCRs seen for DRB1 alleles and the fewest for HLA-C alleles. The sequencing pipeline was judged likely to have produced a cluster of highly shared sequence variants as a technical artifact. A later genetic analysis associated a missense DCLRE1C variant with V-gene and J-gene trimming of TCR beta chains, and an independent cohort replicated the association. A few of the identified cytomegalovirus-associated TCR beta chains were confirmed in vitro to be specific for cytomegalovirus antigens. Several of the top co-occurrence clusters appeared to be linked to parvovirus B19, influenza, CMV and Epstein-Barr virus, according to a later analysis. In an earlier analysis of several hundred of the donors, most TCR beta V segments were observed in productive rearrangements about 87% or about 30% of the time, broadly matching IMGT annotations. Compared with the approximately 670-donor mean, donors in an Asian-associated ancestry cluster had fewer N-insertions in productive TCRs, according to a later genetic analysis. Immune exposure information for the cohort was limited to CMV serostatus. Linkage disequilibrium might explain the correlated functional status among segregating V segments, but an unknown experimental factor could not be excluded. In a later analysis, HLA-associated TCR beta chains were found to be more clonally expanded and to have lower generation probabilities than equally common non-associated chains. Most TCR sequences were seen in very few donors, while some public TCRs were found in many individuals. In this cohort, only TCR beta chains were sequenced, and detectable features were limited by the absence of alpha or paired-chain data. According to a later analysis, most CMV-associated TCR beta chains appeared to be HLA-restricted, and the HLA associations seemed to be driven largely by CMV exposure. The presence/absence analyses assumed that sequencing depth was roughly uniform across donors, and that assumption may not be true. In the study, around 160 TCR beta chains were listed as associated with cytomegalovirus. About 17 rarely observed V segments, including chromosome 9 orphons, were excluded from the earlier analysis of about 610 of the donors because counts were too low. The classifier was reported to diagnose cytomegalovirus status with high specificity and sensitivity in both the original cohort and the validation cohort. Because HLA typing was unavailable for some donors at each locus, only the typed subset was used in association tests. Some IMGT-functional V segments, including TRBV6-2 and TRBV6-3, could not be distinguished by the 87-base-pair reads and were therefore excluded. A further reported finding was that TCR beta sequences accurately predicted the HLA-A and HLA-B alleles for most subjects in the first cohort. Specific HLA alleles were associated with over 15,000 TCR beta sequences at a false discovery rate of 0.05 in a later analysis. According to the authors, the approach could potentially be generalized to other disease states and immunological phenotypes.

The sample comprised PBMCs. This clonotype was sampled from a female donor in good health and CMV-seronegative. Here the chain combines TRBV6-5 and TRBJ2-7; the central 16 bases match TRBD2. The DNA reads TGTGCCAGCAGTGCACCCGGGACTAGCGGGAGGGGGCAGTACTTC. It codes for CASSAPGTSGRGQYF.